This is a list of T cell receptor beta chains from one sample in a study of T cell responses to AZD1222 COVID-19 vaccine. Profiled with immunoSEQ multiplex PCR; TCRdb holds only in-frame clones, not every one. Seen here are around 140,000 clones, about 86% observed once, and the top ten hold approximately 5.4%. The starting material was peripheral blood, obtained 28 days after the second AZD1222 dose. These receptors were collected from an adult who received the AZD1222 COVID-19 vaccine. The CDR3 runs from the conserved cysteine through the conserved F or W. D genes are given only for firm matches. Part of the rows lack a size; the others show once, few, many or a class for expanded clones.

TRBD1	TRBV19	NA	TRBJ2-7	TGTGCCAGCTGGGACAGGTATAACGAGCAGTACTTC	CASWDRYNEQYF
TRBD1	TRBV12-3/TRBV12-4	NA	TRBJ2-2	TGTGCCAGCAAGAGGGGGCAAACCGGGGAGCTGTTTTTT	CASKRGQTGELFF
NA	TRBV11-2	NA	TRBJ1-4	TGTGCCAGCAGCCCCTTGACTACAACTAATGAAAAACTGTTTTTT	CASSPLTTTNEKLFF
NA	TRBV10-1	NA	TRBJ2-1	TGCGCCAGTGGGGGGGCTGATGCCTACAATGAGCAGTTCTTC	CASGGADAYNEQFF
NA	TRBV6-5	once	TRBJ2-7	TGTGAGAGCAGTCCAGCCCTCTTCTCCTACGAGCAGTACTTC	CESSPALFSYEQYF
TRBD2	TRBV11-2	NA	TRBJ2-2	TGTGCCAGCAGCTTACTGACTAGCGGGGGTACCGGGGAGCTGTTTTTT	CASSLLTSGGTGELFF
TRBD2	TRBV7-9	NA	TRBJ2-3	TGTGCCAGCAGCTTACTGACTAGCGGGGGAGGAGATACGCAGTATTTT	CASSLLTSGGGDTQYF
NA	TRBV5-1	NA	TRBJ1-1	TGCGCCAGCAGCCTGGGGGGGGACCCGGAGACTGAAGCTTTCTTT	CASSLGGDPETEAFF
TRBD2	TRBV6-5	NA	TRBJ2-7	TGTGCCAGCAGTTACTCGGGAGGGGTCTCCTACGAGCAGTACTTC	CASSYSGGVSYEQYF
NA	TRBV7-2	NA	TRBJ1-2	TGTGCCAGCAGCCCGGGACTGGGAACTAACTATGGCTACACCTTC	CASSPGLGTNYGYTF
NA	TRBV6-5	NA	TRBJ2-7	TGTGCCAGCAGTTATTCCTTCTACGAGCAGTACTTC	CASSYSFYEQYF
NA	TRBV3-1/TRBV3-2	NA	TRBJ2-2	TGTGCCAGCAGCACCATGGCGACCGGGGAGCTGTTTTTT	CASSTMATGELFF
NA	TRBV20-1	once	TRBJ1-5	TGCAGTGCTAGTTTCGGGACCGGCAATCAGCCCCAGCATTTT	CSASFGTGNQPQHF
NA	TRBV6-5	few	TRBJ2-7	TGTGCCAGCTCTGGGAGAGGATACGAGCAGTACTTC	CASSGRGYEQYF
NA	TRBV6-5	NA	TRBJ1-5	TGTGCCAGCAGCGCGACCACCGGACAGCCCCAGCATTTT	CASSATTGQPQHF
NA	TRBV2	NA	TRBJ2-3	TGTGCCAGCAGTGTCGAGGGAGATACGCAGTATTTT	CASSVEGDTQYF
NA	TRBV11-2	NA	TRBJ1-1	TGTGCCAGCAGCCGACACGAAATTGAAGCTTTCTTT	CASSRHEIEAFF
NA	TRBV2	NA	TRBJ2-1	TGTGCCAGCAGTGAAGGTCGCAGGGAGTATGAGCAGTTCTTC	CASSEGRREYEQFF
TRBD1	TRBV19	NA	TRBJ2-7	TGTGCCAGTAGTAATCCGGGACAGGGACCCGAGCAGTACTTC	CASSNPGQGPEQYF
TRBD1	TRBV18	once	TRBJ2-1	TGTGCCAGCTCACACGGGACAGGCGGGCCCAATGAGCAGTTCTTC	CASSHGTGGPNEQFF
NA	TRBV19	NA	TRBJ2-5	TGTGCCAGTACTGACAGCGGTAGGGAGACCCAGTACTTC	CASTDSGRETQYF
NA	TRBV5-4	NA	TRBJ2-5	TGTGCCAGCAGCTTGCGGGCAGAAGAGACCCAGTACTTC	CASSLRAEETQYF
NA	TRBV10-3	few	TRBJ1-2	TGTGCCATCAGTGATCCAGGGCCGGCGCAGGGCTACACCTTC	CAISDPGPAQGYTF
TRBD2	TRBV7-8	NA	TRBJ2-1	TGTGCCAGCGGAGTTAGCGGGAGGCGCTACAATGAGCAGTTCTTC	CASGVSGRRYNEQFF
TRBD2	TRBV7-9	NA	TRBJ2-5	TGTGCCAGCAGCTTAGACGGGACTAGCGGCCCGGGGTCCCAGTACTTC	CASSLDGTSGPGSQYF
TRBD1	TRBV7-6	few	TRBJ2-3	TGTGCCAGCAGCTTTTTGGGACAGGGTGGAGGCACAGATACGCAGTATTTT	CASSFLGQGGGTDTQYF